Listed here are 24 T cell receptor beta chains from one sample, sequenced in a study of T cell repertoires in cytomegalovirus infection. MiXCR, run by TCRdb on the reads, gives a single entry per CDR3 protein. The sample lists about 27,000 distinct CDR3 sequences; 15% to 20% were seen once. These receptors have no known antigen. Sequenced material: CD8+ T cells from cultured PBMCs, taken from culture after CMV antigen stimulation. The receptors come from a human donor in good health (CMV status not recorded). Some clones in this sample may be carry-over from other donors' samples.

The chain couples TRBV7-6 to TRBJ1-1; 8 nucleotides agree with TRBD1. This CDR3 has 16 residues. V lost 6 bases and J lost 4; bases outside the gene matches: 13. Per the germline V gene, CDR1 is SGHVS and CDR2 is FNYEAQ. CDR3 bases: TGTGCCAGCAGTTCGGGACAGGTATTCGGTGGCACTGAAGCTTTCTTT. It translates to CASSSGQVFGGTEAFF.

This clonotype was found many times. The chain links TRBV6-1 to TRBJ2-4; 7 positions match TRBD1. The CDR3 runs 16 residues. The V segment lost 1 base and the J segment 0 bases; nucleotides outside the gene matches: 3. Germline V gene data show CDR1 as MNHNS and CDR2 as SASEGT. The CDR3 reads CASSEVRGRAKNIQYF. The CDR3 DNA sequence: TGTGCCAGCAGTGAAGTCAGGGGGAGAGCCAAAAACATTCAGTACTTC.

This clonotype was detected a few times. The chain carries TRBV14 and TRBJ2-1; 9 bases are shared with TRBD1. Germline V gene sequence: CDR1 SGHDN, CDR2 FVKESK. V dropped 0 bases and J dropped 5; count of bases not matched to a gene: 11. The CDR3 runs 18 residues. Written as DNA, the CDR3 is TGTGCCAGCAGCCAAGAAGGAATGGACAGGGGAAGGGACAATGAGCAGTTCTTC. Residues: CASSQEGMDRGRDNEQFF.

This clonotype was counted a single time. The chain has TRBV7-2 and TRBJ2-2; 8 positions match TRBD1. The CDR3 runs 15 residues. Germline assignment: CDR1 SGHTA and CDR2 FQGNSA. V lost 6 bases and J lost 3; bases outside the gene matches: 6. The CDR3 nucleotides read TGTGCCAGCAGGTCCAGGGGGCTCGACACCGGGGAGCTGTTTTTT. Translation gives CASRSRGLDTGELFF.

This chain connects TRBV28 to TRBJ1-1, with 12 nucleotides matching TRBD1. J gave up 5 bases and V 2 bases, and 6 bases lay outside the gene matches. CDR1 MDHEN and CDR2 SYDVKM come from the germline V gene. The CDR3 runs 16 residues. CDR3 loop: CASSLRDRGPETEAFF. The CDR3 coding sequence is TGTGCCAGCAGTTTACGGGACAGGGGGCCGGAAACTGAAGCTTTCTTT.

DNA for the CDR3: TGTGCCAGCAGTTTCCGGGACTCCTATGGCTACACCTTC. Translated: CASSFRDSYGYTF. This chain connects TRBV12-3 or TRBV12-4 to TRBJ1-2; the D gene is possibly TRBD1 (5 bases). This CDR3 spans 13 amino acids. Trimming stripped 3 bases from V and 4 bases from J, with 9 bases between.

This clonotype was counted a few times. The chain joins TRBV11-3 to TRBJ2-2, with D tentatively TRBD1 or TRBD2 (5 bases each). The CDR3 sequence is 14 residues long. The V gene lost 8 bases and the J gene lost 6 bases, with 16 bases spanning the gap. Germline assignment: CDR1 SGHNT and CDR2 YENEEA. The CDR3 DNA reads as TGTGCCAGCTCCTTGATAAGGGGAGCCGGGGAGCTGTTTTTT. The encoded protein is CASSLIRGAGELFF.

This clonotype has only a few counts. This clone may be a read error of a much larger clone one base away. V and J are TRBV6-2 or TRBV6-3 and TRBJ2-3; D uncertain. The CDR3 totals 13 residues. Germline V gene sequence: CDR1 MNHEY, CDR2 SVGEGT. The CDR3 nucleotides are TGTGTCAGCAGTTACTCTGGGCCAGATACGCAGTATTTT. Translation: CVSSYSGPDTQYF.

The chain has TRBV12-3 or TRBV12-4 and TRBJ1-5; D gene ambiguous. The ends were cut back, 6 bases at V and 5 bases at J, with 11 bases in the middle. The CDR3 loop spans 13 amino acids. The CDR3 DNA is TGTGCCAGCAGCTCGAGGGCTGATCAGCCCCAGCATTTT. Amino acids: CASSSRADQPQHF.

V is TRBV7-8 and J is TRBJ2-7; 8 bases agree with TRBD2. With 2 bases clipped from V and 4 bases from J, the junction kept 7 bases outside the gene matches. Germline V gene data show CDR1 as SGHVS and CDR2 as FQNEAQ. This CDR3 contains 15 residues. The CDR3 coding sequence is TGTGCCAGCAGCTTATTTGGGGCTAGCGGGTACGAGCAGTACTTC. Its protein product is CASSLFGASGYEQYF.

This clonotype has a handful of counts. Possible read error: a much larger clone is one base away. This chain joins TRBV6-2 or TRBV6-3 and TRBJ2-2; no clear D. The CDR3 is made up of 12 amino acids. Per germline, CDR1 MNHEY and CDR2 SVGEGT. The germline V and J ends were trimmed by 5 bases and 3 bases, with 4 bases remaining between them. In DNA, the CDR3 is TGTGCCAGCAGTCAATACACCGGGGAGCTGTTTTTT. It is translated as CASSQYTGELFF.

Ten or more counts support this clonotype. This chain joins TRBV7-7 and TRBJ2-4, with TRBD2 as a possible D gene (6 bases). With 5 bases removed from V and 1 base from J, the gap between germline ends came to 24 bases. Germline loops: CDR1 SSHAT, CDR2 FNYEAQ (reference sequence). The CDR3 has 19 amino acids. CDR3 DNA: TGTGCCAGCAGCCGCGGGGACCAGCCGGGCCTGGGGGCCAAAAACATTCAGTACTTC. It yields the protein CASSRGDQPGLGAKNIQYF.

This chain connects TRBV11-2 to TRBJ2-1; D is uncertain. CDR1 is SGHAT, CDR2 FQNNGV, per germline. The CDR3 has 16 residues. Trimming took 5 bases from V and 3 from J, leaving 17 bases between them. The DNA for the CDR3 is TGTGCCAGCAGCACCCACAGTTTCATGGGCTACAATGAGCAGTTCTTC. Its translation is CASSTHSFMGYNEQFF.

With regard to this clonotype: Since the CDR3 does not end with the conserved phenylalanine or tryptophan, this likely comes from a read error. V usage is TRBV20-1 and J usage is TRBJ1-1; D gene ambiguous. The CDR3 contains 12 residues. Germline V gene data show CDR1 as DFQATT and CDR2 as SNEGSKA (reference sequence). With 3 bases removed from V and 2 bases from J, the gap between germline ends came to 7 bases. CDR3 loop: CSASRSNTEAFI. Written as DNA, the CDR3 is TGCAGTGCTAGCCGCAGCAACACTGAAGCTTTCATT.

This clonotype appeared many times. The chain has TRBV7-2 and TRBJ2-7; TRBD1 or TRBD2 may be the D gene (6 bases each). The CDR3 extends over 13 amino acids. CDR1 is SGHTA and CDR2 is FQGNSA in the germline V gene. Trimming stripped 5 bases from V and 6 bases from J, with 14 bases between. The CDR3 protein is CASSPTRGLEQYF. The CDR3 nucleotides are TGTGCCAGCAGCCCCACACGGGGGCTCGAGCAGTACTTC. The full variable domain, rest sourced from reference TRBV7-2 and TRBJ2-7, is GAGVSQSPSNKVTEKGKDVELRCDPISGHTALYWYRQSLGQGLEFLIYFQGNSAPDKSGLPSDRFSAERTGGSVSTLTIQRTQQEDSAVYLCASSPTRGLEQYFGPGTRLTVT.

This clonotype was detected ten times or more. The J gene is TRBJ1-3, the V gene TRBV7-2; a possible D gene is TRBD1 (5 bases). V lost 1 base, J lost 0 bases, and 7 bases lay in between. CDR3 length: 15 residues. CDR1 is SGHTA and CDR2 is FQGNSA in the germline V gene. The DNA of the CDR3 is TGTGCCAGCAGCTTAGAGGGGTACTCTGGAAACACCATATATTTT. As protein: CASSLEGYSGNTIYF.

This chain joins TRBV4-2 and TRBJ2-7; the match to TRBD1 covers 11 bases. CDR3 size: 16 residues. The germline V gene encodes CDR1 LGHNA and CDR2 YNFKEQ. V was clipped by 0 bases and J by 2 bases; unmatched bases: 3. DNA for the CDR3: TGTGCCAGCAGCCAAGAAGGGACAGGGGGAACCTACGAGCAGTACTTC. Amino acids: CASSQEGTGGTYEQYF.

There are a few counts of this clonotype. A read error may produce the germline difference seen at one junction end. This chain joins TRBV12-3 or TRBV12-4 and TRBJ1-1; D not certain. The CDR3 totals 12 residues. This CDR3 is CASSLSGVGGLF. CDR3 sequence (DNA): TGTGCCAGCAGTTTGTCCGGGGTGGGAGGTCTCTTT.

This clonotype occurred many times. V usage is TRBV15 and J usage is TRBJ2-2, with 9 bases identical to TRBD1. CDR3 length equals 16 residues. J lost 0 bases, V lost 4 bases, and 3 bases had no gene match. Per the germline V gene, CDR1 is LNHNV and CDR2 is YYDKDF (reference sequence). The CDR3 sequence is CATSITGGPNTGELFF. The CDR3 nucleotides are TGTGCCACCAGCATTACAGGGGGCCCGAACACCGGGGAGCTGTTTTTT. The variable domain in full, with the rest retrieved from reference TRBV15 and TRBJ2-2, is DAMVIQNPRYQVTQFGKPVTLSCSQTLNHNVMYWYQQKSSQAPKLLFHYYDKDFNNEADTPDNFQSRRPNTSFCFLDIRSPGLGDTAMYLCATSITGGPNTGELFFGEGSRLTVL.

In this sample, this clonotype turned up a few times. The chain employs TRBV7-6 and TRBJ2-7; D perhaps matches TRBD2 (5 bases). The V gene's germline CDR1 is SGHVS and CDR2 FNYEAQ. The CDR3 consists of 14 residues. Trimming removed 4 bases from V and 3 bases from J, with 13 bases in between. The CDR3 DNA reads TGTGCCAGCAGCTCCGGACTGGGCCTCTACGAGCAGTACTTC. It specifies CASSSGLGLYEQYF.

This chain joins TRBV5-5 and TRBJ2-1; no firm D call. CDR1 and CDR2 (germline): SGHKS, YYEKEE (reference sequence). CDR3 size: 14 residues. The V end was cut by 0 bases, the J end by 7 bases, with 11 bases between. As DNA, the CDR3 is TGTGCCAGCAGCTTGGCGGGCCCTCGGAATGAGCAGTTCTTC. Its translation: CASSLAGPRNEQFF.

The chain recombines TRBV6-5 with TRBJ2-7, with 7 bases that match TRBD1. With 4 bases clipped from V and 2 bases from J, the junction kept 11 bases outside the gene matches. Germline CDR1 MNHEY, CDR2 SVGAGI. This CDR3 contains 16 residues. CDR3 region: CASSSLQGILAYEQYF. The CDR3 DNA sequence: TGTGCCAGCAGTTCCCTACAGGGGATCCTCGCCTACGAGCAGTACTTC.

J is TRBJ2-7 and V is TRBV10-2; tentative D call: TRBD2 (5 bases). In germline, CDR1 is WSHSY, CDR2 SAAADI. CDR3 length equals 13 residues. V lost 8 bases and J 3 bases, leaving 14 bases between the germline ends. The CDR3, as DNA: TGCGCCAGCCGGAGCGGAGGAAGCTACGAGCAGTACTTC. It codes for CASRSGGSYEQYF.

A few counts support this clonotype. The chain is built from TRBV24-1 and TRBJ1-5, with 7 bases lining up with TRBD1. Trimming took 5 bases from V and 2 from J; bases not matched to a gene: 11. This CDR3 is 17 amino acids long. The germline gives CDR1 KGHDR, CDR2 SFDVKD. This CDR3 is CATSGLEGQTGNQPQHF. The CDR3 nucleotides read TGTGCCACCAGTGGCCTAGAGGGACAGACTGGCAATCAGCCCCAGCATTTT.